Sequencing of this TCR beta chain was carried out in a study of vaccination effects on CD4 cells after COVID-19. General study results and limits: Whether induced by infection or by vaccine, clones showed marked clonal contraction late after vaccination.

Libraries were prepared by immunoSEQ multiplex PCR; TCRdb keeps only in-frame clonotypes and omits some of them. The table has about 48,000 clones, more than 70% seen once; the top ten hold around 5.5%. The ViraFEST assay expanded antigen-specific CD4+ T cells with viral peptide pools before sequencing. Following 10 days of culture, CD4+ T cells were isolated. All vaccine recipients tested negative for nucleocapsid antibodies and had never contracted SARS-CoV-2 infection. This CDR3 has 13 amino acids. V gave up 1 base and J gave up 5 bases, with 9 bases separating them. In germline, CDR1 is SGHRS, CDR2 YFSETQ. Concerning this clone itself: Its antigen remains unknown.

Sequenced material: CD4+ T cells from PBMCs cultured with HCoV-OC43 spike peptides, taken before COVID-19 vaccination. As to subset: HCoV-OC43 spike overlapping peptide pool stimulation. The J gene is TRBJ2-5, the V gene TRBV5-1; D not resolved. This receptor was obtained from a human donor who received a COVID-19 vaccine. CDR3 amino acids: CASSLIPGETQYF. CDR3 DNA: TGCGCCAGCAGCTTGATCCCCGGGGAGACCCAGTACTTC.